The 18 T cell receptor beta chains reported below all come from one sample, sequenced in a study of metastatic and nonmetastatic thyroid tumors. TCRdb used MiXCR to call clones anew from the PCR reads. The profile shows roughly 20,000 clones, about 30% of them singletons. Thyroid surgery was performed in patients who had received no treatment beforehand. What was sequenced was tumor tissue. The receptor source for this set is a female donor with papillary thyroid cancer or a benign thyroid nodule (not recorded which). Some clones in this sample may be carry-over from other donors' samples.

The rearrangement joins TRBV12-3 or TRBV12-4 to TRBJ2-1, with 7 positions matching TRBD2. The CDR3 runs 14 residues. The V and J ends lost 5 bases and 7 bases, in that order; junction bases with no gene match: 8. The CDR3 protein is CASSASGQRNEQFF. CDR3 coding DNA: TGTGCCAGCAGTGCTAGCGGCCAGCGGAATGAGCAGTTCTTC.

V usage is TRBV7-6 and J usage is TRBJ2-7, with 9 bases matching TRBD1. Germline loops: CDR1 SGHVS, CDR2 FNYEAQ. This CDR3 region has 14 residues. J gave up 6 bases and V 4 bases, and 7 bases lay outside the gene matches. CDR3 bases: TGTGCCAGCAGCTGGGGGACAGGGTCTGGCGAGCAGTACTTC. Protein: CASSWGTGSGEQYF.

The chain carries TRBV9 and TRBJ1-2; TRBD1 matches at 12 bases. The germline V gene encodes CDR1 SGDLS and CDR2 YYNGEE. Unmatched junction bases numbered 10, after V lost 3 bases and J lost 7 bases. The CDR3 covers 16 residues. CDR3 residues: CASSGGTGGGLSGYTF. The CDR3 coding sequence is TGTGCCAGCAGCGGCGGGACAGGGGGCGGATTAAGTGGCTACACCTTC.

The chain combines TRBV9 with TRBJ2-7, with TRBD1 identical over 8 bases. CDR3 length: 14 residues. Trimming cost V 4 bases and J 7 bases; bases outside gene matches: 10. Germline assignment: CDR1 SGDLS and CDR2 YYNGEE. This CDR3 is CASSYGTGSREQYF. DNA for the CDR3: TGTGCCAGCAGCTACGGGACAGGTTCTAGGGAGCAGTACTTC.

This rearrangement joins TRBV6-1 to TRBJ2-5, with 9 positions matching TRBD1. CDR3 size: 13 residues. With V trimmed by 6 bases and J by 4 bases, 3 bases remained unmatched. Germline values: CDR1 MNHNS, CDR2 SASEGT. As DNA, the CDR3 is TGTGCCAGCAGGGGACAGGGAGGAGAGACCCAGTACTTC. Its protein product is CASRGQGGETQYF.

The chain uses TRBV2 and TRBJ2-1, with 10 bases identical to TRBD2. V trimming: 4 bases; J trimming: 10 bases; junction bases outside the gene matches: 7. Germline V gives CDR1 SNHLY, CDR2 FYNNEI. This CDR3 comprises 14 residues. CDR3 coding DNA: TGTGCCAGCAGTGGGGCTAGCGGGAGAAGCGAGCAGTTCTTC. As protein: CASSGASGRSEQFF.

This clone was seen at least ten times. Other DNA sequences of this sample code for an identical CDR3. CDR3 bases: TGCAGTGCTAGCCCCGGGACAGGGGGCGGTGAAAAACTGTTTTTT. It codes for CSASPGTGGGEKLFF. The V gene is TRBV20-1, the J gene TRBJ1-4, with 12 bases that match TRBD1. This CDR3 contains 15 residues. Losses at the gene ends were 3 bases for V and 7 bases for J; bases not matched to a gene: 6. From germline, CDR1 is DFQATT and CDR2 SNEGSKA (reference sequence).

V gene TRBV6-2 or TRBV6-3 combines with J gene TRBJ2-5; D gene unclear. The CDR3 contains 16 residues. Germline CDR1 is MNHEY and CDR2 is SVGEGT. Deletions cut 5 bases from V and 3 bases from J, with 19 bases between. The DNA of the CDR3 is TGTGCCAGCAGTCATCCTATTAGTAGGAGAGAAGAGACCCAGTACTTC. Translating it yields CASSHPISRREETQYF.

V gene TRBV6-1 combines with J gene TRBJ2-1, with 9 positions matching TRBD2. CDR3 length: 15 residues. Losses at the gene ends were 8 bases for V and 0 bases for J; bases not matched to a gene: 5. Germline CDR1 reads MNHNS; CDR2 reads SASEGT. The CDR3, as DNA: TGTGCCAGCTTTCTAGCGGGGAGCTCCTACAATGAGCAGTTCTTC. Its translation: CASFLAGSSYNEQFF.

The gene calls are TRBV19 and TRBJ1-3, with D uncertain. This CDR3 has 13 amino acids. The germline V gene has CDR1 LNHDA and CDR2 SQIVND (reference sequence). V lost 6 bases, J lost 5 bases, and 11 bases lay in between. The CDR3 here is CASRNSSRNTIYF. The DNA for the CDR3 is TGTGCCAGTAGAAACAGTAGTAGAAACACCATATATTTT.

This clone was recorded many times. V and J are TRBV5-6 and TRBJ2-5, with 10 bases identical to TRBD2. Trimming cost V 1 base and J 1 base; bases outside gene matches: 7. In germline, CDR1 is SGHDT, CDR2 YYEEEE. There are 17 residues in the CDR3. CDR3 sequence: CASSLTSGVIGQETQYF. The CDR3 DNA reads TGTGCCAGCAGCTTGACTAGCGGGGTCATCGGCCAAGAGACCCAGTACTTC.

The chain carries TRBV12-3 or TRBV12-4 and TRBJ2-7, with TRBD1 identical over 9 bases. This CDR3 comprises 14 residues. V lost 6 bases, J lost 3 bases, and 6 bases stayed unmatched. CDR3 DNA: TGTGCCAGCAGCGATCCGGGACAGGGCTACGAGCAGTACTTC. Translating gives CASSDPGQGYEQYF.

The table lists this clone with many counts. An end of the junction differs from the germline gene, which may be a read error. The CDR3 loop reads CGAIEGFYNEQFF. In nucleotides, the CDR3 is TGCGGTGCTATAGAGGGGTTCTACAATGAGCAGTTCTTC. The chain has TRBV20-1 and TRBJ2-1; D is perhaps TRBD1 or TRBD2 (5 bases each). Germline values: CDR1 DFQATT, CDR2 SNEGSKA (reference sequence). The length of the CDR3 is 13 residues.

This chain uses TRBV6-1 with TRBJ1-6; 11 positions match TRBD1. Per the germline V gene, CDR1 is MNHNS and CDR2 is SASEGT. The ends lost 9 bases at V and 9 bases at J; junction bases unmatched: 7. The length of the CDR3 is 14 residues. CDR3 in DNA: TGTGCCAGTAGTCCCGGGACAGGGGGTTCACCCCTCCACTTT. Protein: CASSPGTGGSPLHF.

This clone was seen a few times. V is TRBV6-1 and J is TRBJ2-7; D not certain. The CDR3 runs 14 residues. Per the germline V gene, CDR1 is MNHNS and CDR2 is SASEGT. Trimming removed 5 bases from V and 2 bases from J, with 13 bases in between. The CDR3 nucleotides read TGTGCCAGCAGTCCAGACGGCGTGACCTACGAGCAGTACTTC. It codes for CASSPDGVTYEQYF.

V is TRBV24-1 and J is TRBJ1-2, with D maybe TRBD1 (5 bases). V lost 6 bases, J lost 4 bases, and 11 bases lay in between. This CDR3 contains 13 residues. Germline lookup yields CDR1 KGHDR and CDR2 SFDVKD. This chain's CDR3 is CATSPGSGYGYTF. The CDR3 bases are TGTGCCACCAGTCCAGGGAGTGGCTATGGCTACACCTTC.

This clone turned up a few times. The chain links TRBV6-1 to TRBJ1-5, with a weak D call TRBD1 (5 bases). The CDR3 length is 14 residues. The germline V gene has CDR1 MNHNS and CDR2 SASEGT. V lost 6 bases and J lost 6, with 15 bases in between. The CDR3 sequence is CASRDTGTGQPQHF. CDR3 nucleotide sequence: TGTGCCAGCAGGGATACAGGTACAGGTCAGCCCCAGCATTTT.

This chain links TRBV19 with TRBJ2-7, with D tentatively TRBD1 (8 bases). This CDR3 is built from 15 residues. Trimming left V 6 bases short and J 4 bases short, with 19 bases between. Germline CDR1 LNHDA, CDR2 SQIVND (reference sequence). The CDR3 nucleotides read TGTGCCAGTAGCACAGGGGGGGGAGTGAGGTACGAGCAGTACTTC. Its protein product is CASSTGGGVRYEQYF.